The rows below give T cell receptor beta chains drawn from one sample of a study of T cells of healthy individuals. One entry per CDR3 protein, called by TCRdb with MiXCR from the 5' RACE reads. The table shows nearly 100,000 distinct CDR3 sequences, with about 16% occurring only once. The receptors here all came from a human donor in good health. The CDR3 runs from the conserved cysteine through the conserved F or W. Fields, in order: clone size, D gene, J gene, V gene, CDR3 DNA, CDR3 protein. D genes are given only for firm matches. Clone size is not always given. Where it is, it says once, few, many or a class for expanded clones.

>.|.|TRBJ1-1|TRBV7-8
TGTGCCAGCAGCCCACAAAGGGCTGGAGCTTTCTTT
CASSPQRAGAFF
>.|.|TRBJ1-2|TRBV7-2
TGTGCCAGCAGCTTATGGCAGACTAACTATGGCTACACCTTC
CASSLWQTNYGYTF
>.|TRBD1|TRBJ1-3|TRBV7-9
TGTGCCAGCAGCCAGACAGGGACGGCGGGAGACATATATTTT
CASSQTGTAGDIYF
>.|.|TRBJ2-1|TRBV27
TGTGCCAGCAGTTTAGGACCAGTCGGTGAGCAGTTCTTC
CASSLGPVGEQFF
>many|TRBD1|TRBJ2-3|TRBV4-3
TGCGCCAGCAGCCAAGAGGTAACAGGGGGCGCAACAGATACGCAGTATTTT
CASSQEVTGGATDTQYF
>few|.|TRBJ2-3|TRBV25-1
TGTGCCAGCAGTGACAGGGGACTCGTCGCAGATACGCAGTATTTT
CASSDRGLVADTQYF
>.|TRBD1|TRBJ1-2|TRBV6-6
TGTGCCAGCTCTCTGCAGGGGGGTAATATTGGCTACACCTTC
CASSLQGGNIGYTF
>.|.|TRBJ1-2|TRBV14
TGTGCCAGCAGCCAAGAAAGACGGTCGTATGGCTACACCTTC
CASSQERRSYGYTF
>.|TRBD2|TRBJ2-1|TRBV10-3
TGTGCCATCAGTGACTCCACTAGCGGGGGAGGGTATGAGCAGTTCTTC
CAISDSTSGGGYEQFF
>.|.|TRBJ1-5|TRBV2
TGTGCCAGCAGTGAACGGCTGGGGGAACAGCCCCAGCATTTT
CASSERLGEQPQHF
>.|.|TRBJ2-4|TRBV29-1
TGCAGCGTTGAAGATTGGTTTGGCAAAAACATTCAGTACTTC
CSVEDWFGKNIQYF
>.|.|TRBJ1-6|TRBV5-1
TGCGCCAGCAGCTTGGAGGTTAATTCACCCCTCCACTTT
CASSLEVNSPLHF
>few|.|TRBJ2-2|TRBV14
TGTGCCAGCAGCCAAGCCCCTAATACTCTCACCGGGGAGCTGTTTTTT
CASSQAPNTLTGELFF
>few|.|TRBJ2-3|TRBV5-1
TGCGCCAGCAGCTTGAATGGCAGAGATACGCAGTATTTT
CASSLNGRDTQYF
>many|.|TRBJ1-5|TRBV20-1
TGCAGTGCTAGAACCGGGGAATGGAGCAATCAGCCCCAGCATTTT
CSARTGEWSNQPQHF
>many|.|TRBJ2-7|TRBV27
TGTGCCAGCAGTATCTTCCAGGGGGGAACCTACGAGCAGTACTTC
CASSIFQGGTYEQYF
>.|TRBD2|TRBJ2-1|TRBV28
TGTGCCAGCAAAACTCTAGCGGGGAGTAACTACAATGAGCAGTTCTTC
CASKTLAGSNYNEQFF
>.|TRBD2|TRBJ2-1|TRBV20-1
TGCAGTGCTAGAGATAGGCGAGCGGGGGCCAATGAGCAGTTCTTC
CSARDRRAGANEQFF
>few|.|TRBJ2-2|TRBV10-3
TGTGCCATCAGTGCTAAACTACAGTCGAACACCGGGGAGCTGTTTTTT
CAISAKLQSNTGELFF
>.|TRBD2|TRBJ2-3|TRBV4-2
TGTGCCAGCAGCCCAAGGTCAGCGGGAGGGTCGTTTTCGCAGATAGGCACAGATACGCAGTATTTT
CASSPRSAGGSFSQIGTDTQYF
>few|.|TRBJ2-5|TRBV20-1
TGCAGTGCTTTTAGTAGAGAGGGTTACCAAGAGACCCAGTACTTC
CSAFSREGYQETQYF
>.|.|TRBJ2-5|TRBV29-1
TGCAGCGTTGAAGAGGGAAGGACCCAGTACTTC
CSVEEGRTQYF
>.|TRBD1|TRBJ2-2|TRBV6-1
TGTGCCAGCAGAGGGGACAGGGGGAGCACCGGGGAGCTGTTTTTT
CASRGDRGSTGELFF
>.|TRBD1|TRBJ2-1|TRBV6-2/TRBV6-3
TGTGCCAGCAGTTTCATACCAGGGGGCAGCTCCTACAATGAGCAGTTCTTC
CASSFIPGGSSYNEQFF
>many|TRBD1|TRBJ2-7|TRBV28
TGTGCCAGCAGTTTAGGGACAGGGGGATCCTACGAGCAGTACTTC
CASSLGTGGSYEQYF
>few|.|TRBJ1-3|TRBV29-1
TGCAGCGTTGAAGATACAGCGTCTGGAAACACCATATATTTT
CSVEDTASGNTIYF
>few|.|TRBJ2-1|TRBV29-1
TGCAGCGTTGCTGCTAGCACCCACAATGAGCAGTTCTTC
CSVAASTHNEQFF
>.|.|TRBJ1-1|TRBV3-1
TGTGCCAGCAGCCCGAGGAGGGGCAAGAACACTGAAGCTTTCTTT
CASSPRRGKNTEAFF
>few|.|TRBJ1-5|TRBV7-2
TGTGCCAGCAACGGGGGTGGGAGCAATCAGCCCCAGCATTTT
CASNGGGSNQPQHF
>many|.|TRBJ2-3|TRBV4-3
TGCGCCAGCAGCAATAGACCGGTTCGAACAGATACGCAGTATTTT
CASSNRPVRTDTQYF
>.|.|TRBJ2-6|TRBV6-6
TGTGCCAGCAGTTATGGCTCTGGGGCCAACGTCCTGACTTTC
CASSYGSGANVLTF
>.|TRBD1|TRBJ2-7|TRBV11-2
TGTGCCAGCAGCTTAGGACAGGGGCGCAGCGAGCAGTACTTC
CASSLGQGRSEQYF
>.|.|TRBJ2-3|TRBV7-2
TGTGCCAGCAGTCTAGCTAGCGTTGCGGATACGCAGTATTTT
CASSLASVADTQYF
>.|.|TRBJ1-5|TRBV12-3/TRBV12-4
TGTGCCAGCAGCCTAGCGACTCAGCCCCAGCATTTT
CASSLATQPQHF
>few|.|TRBJ2-1|TRBV5-5
TGTGCCAGCAGCTTGGAGTTCTGGGGGCCGCGCGTGGAGGGGCAGTTCTTC
CASSLEFWGPRVEGQFF
>few|TRBD1|TRBJ2-2|TRBV6-5
TGTGCCAGCAGTTACGGGCAGGGGGACACCGGGGAGCTGTTTTTT
CASSYGQGDTGELFF
>.|.|TRBJ2-2|TRBV10-3
TGTGCCAACGGGGGCGGCGGGGAGCTGTTTTTT
CANGGGGELFF
>.|.|TRBJ1-2|TRBV2
TGTGCCAGCAGCCGTCTTGAGTCGGGGGGCTACACCTTC
CASSRLESGGYTF
>.|.|TRBJ1-6|TRBV6-6
TGTGCCAGCAGTCGGACGGCAACAAGCTCCTATAATTCACCCCTCCACTTT
CASSRTATSSYNSPLHF
>.|.|TRBJ2-3|TRBV13
TGTGCCAGCAGCTCCCGCCAGCCAGATACGCAGTATTTT
CASSSRQPDTQYF
>few|.|TRBJ1-6|TRBV10-2
TGCGCCAGCAGCCGGGAACCTAATAATTCACCCCTCCACTTT
CASSREPNNSPLHF
>.|.|TRBJ2-2|TRBV5-1
TGCGCCAGCAGCTCGGGATATAGGAGTACCGGGGAGCTGTTTTTT
CASSSGYRSTGELFF
>few|.|TRBJ2-3|TRBV3-1
TGTGCCAGCAGCCCAGGGACGGGAGATACGCAGTATTTT
CASSPGTGDTQYF
>few|.|TRBJ2-5|TRBV7-2
TGTGCCAGCAGCGACTCGCGGGGTTATCAAGAGACCCAGTACTTC
CASSDSRGYQETQYF
>many|.|TRBJ2-7|TRBV5-5
TGTGCCAGCAGCTTCGAACAGTTTACCTACGAGCAGTACTTC
CASSFEQFTYEQYF
>many|.|TRBJ2-5|TRBV11-2
TGTGCCAGCAGCTTATTAGTCGTTTCTGGTGAGACCCAGTACTTC
CASSLLVVSGETQYF
>few|.|TRBJ2-3|TRBV7-9
TGTGCCAGCAGCCCCTTAGGCGGGGCAGATACGCAGTATTTT
CASSPLGGADTQYF
>.|.|TRBJ2-1|TRBV6-2/TRBV6-3
TGTGCCAGCAGCCCACCAGGGACGTTGTACAATGAGCAGTTCTTC
CASSPPGTLYNEQFF
>.|.|TRBJ2-3|TRBV7-6
TGTGCCAGCACCCCCGGGGGGACAGGTACTAGCACAGATACGCAGTATTTT
CASTPGGTGTSTDTQYF
>few|TRBD1|TRBJ1-4|TRBV5-4
TGTGCCAGCAGTCGGGACAGCGCTAATGAAAAACTGTTTTTT
CASSRDSANEKLFF
>few|TRBD2|TRBJ2-5|TRBV12-3/TRBV12-4
TGTGCCAGCAGTTTTTGGGCGGGAGACCTCGGGACCCAGTACTTC
CASSFWAGDLGTQYF
>.|TRBD1|TRBJ1-1|TRBV20-1
TGCAGTGCTCGGGACAGGGTCACTGAAGCTTTCTTT
CSARDRVTEAFF
>few|TRBD2|TRBJ2-5|TRBV5-4
TGTGCCAGCAGCTCTCTAGCGGGAGGGCCGGTGACCCAGTACTTC
CASSSLAGGPVTQYF
>.|.|TRBJ1-2|TRBV30
TGTGCCTGGAGTAAAGGGTACGGCTACACCTTC
CAWSKGYGYTF
>many|.|TRBJ2-3|TRBV6-1
TGTGCCAGCAGTGAATGGGGGCTAGCGTCCATCACAGATACGCAGTATTTT
CASSEWGLASITDTQYF
>few|.|TRBJ2-7|TRBV6-1
TGTGCCAGCAGTGCTCCAGGGACGGCTGACGAGCAGTACTTC
CASSAPGTADEQYF
>.|.|TRBJ1-1|TRBV4-2
TGTGCCAGCAGCCAAGACAGGGCGGAGAACACTGAAGCTTTCTTT
CASSQDRAENTEAFF
>.|TRBD1|TRBJ2-1|TRBV6-4
TGTGCCAGCAAGGACAGGGGGCTGAGGAATGAGCAGTTCTTC
CASKDRGLRNEQFF
>many|.|TRBJ1-2|TRBV20-1
TGCAGTGCTCGATACGACACTAACTATGGCTACACCTTC
CSARYDTNYGYTF